This T cell receptor beta chain was recovered during a study of T cell responses to AZD1222 COVID-19 vaccine. This clone has just a few counts. The CDR3 spans 12 residues. Data came from immunoSEQ multiplex PCR; TCRdb stores just in-frame clones and leaves some out. The sample carries around 150,000 clones, 70% to 90% recorded once. This sequence originates from an adult in good health. V and J are TRBV21-1 and TRBJ1-6. TRBV21-1 is a recognized pseudogene. The sequenced sample was peripheral blood, obtained on day 0 of AZD1222 vaccination. For the CDR3, the DNA is TGTGCCAACACCAGGAGGCATTCACCCCTCCACTTT. It is translated as CANTRRHSPLHF.